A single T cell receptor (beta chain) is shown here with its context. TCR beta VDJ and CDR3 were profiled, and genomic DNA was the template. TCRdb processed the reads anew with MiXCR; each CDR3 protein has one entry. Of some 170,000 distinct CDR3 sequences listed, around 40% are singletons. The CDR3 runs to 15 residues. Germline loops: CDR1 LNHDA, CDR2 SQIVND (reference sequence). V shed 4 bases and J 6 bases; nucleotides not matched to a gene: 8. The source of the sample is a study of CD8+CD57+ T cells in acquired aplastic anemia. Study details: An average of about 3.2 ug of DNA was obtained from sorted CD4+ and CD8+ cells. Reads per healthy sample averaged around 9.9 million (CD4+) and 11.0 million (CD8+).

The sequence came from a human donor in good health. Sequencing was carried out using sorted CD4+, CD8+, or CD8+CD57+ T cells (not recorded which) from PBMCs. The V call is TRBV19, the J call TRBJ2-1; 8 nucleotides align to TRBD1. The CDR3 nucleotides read TGTGCCAGTAGTAACTTTGGACAGGGAATCAATGAGCAGTTCTTC. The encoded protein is CASSNFGQGINEQFF.